The present entry profiles one T cell receptor (beta chain) with its context. Its antigen is undetermined. This CDR3 comprises 14 residues. The V end was cut by 6 bases, the J end by 0 bases, with 9 bases between. The germline V gene has CDR1 MNHEY and CDR2 SVGAGI. Clones were sequenced by immunoSEQ multiplex PCR, and TCRdb holds only the in-frame ones, with some missing. The sample lists under 150,000 clones, approximately 87% occurring once. The sample belongs to a study of T cell responses to AZD1222 COVID-19 vaccine. The study's findings and limits: Females outnumbered males among donors, who were mostly white British; clonal diversity was possibly underestimated. Of the AZD1222 recipients, only five to seven were seropositive at baseline.

V is TRBV6-5 and J is TRBJ1-3, with D hard to call. This TCR was sampled from an adult who received the AZD1222 COVID-19 vaccine. The sample was peripheral blood, taken 28 days after the second AZD1222 dose. Written as DNA, the CDR3 is TGTGCCAGCAGATCGGAGAGCTCTGGAAACACCATATATTTT. Translation: CASRSESSGNTIYF.